This passage covers 14 T cell receptor beta chains from one sample sequenced in a study of blood T cell repertoires in COVID-19. Libraries were prepared by immunoSEQ multiplex PCR; TCRdb keeps only in-frame clonotypes and omits some of them. The table lists tens of thousands of clones, roughly 90% of them singletons. The sequenced material came from peripheral blood. The receptor source for this set is a woman in her sixties with active COVID-19.

The genes are TRBV19 and TRBJ2-5; 7 bases fit TRBD1. Germline V lookup: CDR1 LNHDA, CDR2 SQIVND (reference sequence). The CDR3 contains 14 residues. V dropped 5 bases and J dropped 5; count of bases not matched to a gene: 8. Written as DNA, the CDR3 is TGTGCCAGTAGTGGCGAGGGGGCCGGTGAGACCCAGTACTTC. Protein: CASSGEGAGETQYF.

The V gene is TRBV2, the J gene TRBJ1-5; D not certain. The CDR3 sequence is 14 residues long. Deletions cut 0 bases from V and 3 bases from J, with 6 bases between. CDR1 SNHLY and CDR2 FYNNEI come from the germline V gene. The CDR3 coding sequence is TGTGCCAGCAGTGAAGCCACCTACAATCAGCCCCAGCATTTT. It is translated as CASSEATYNQPQHF. Looking up the rest from reference TRBV2 and TRBJ1-5 gives the full variable domain: EPEVTQTPSHQVTQMGQEVILRCVPISNHLYFYWYRQILGQKVEFLVSFYNNEISEKSEIFDDQFSVERPDGSNFTLKIRSTKLEDSAMYFCASSEATYNQPQHFGDGTRLSIL.

CDR3 coding DNA: TGTGCCAGCAGCTTTTGGGCGGGGGGGCCCGAGCAGTACTTC. Translation: CASSFWAGGPEQYF. The J gene is TRBJ2-7, the V gene TRBV7-2, with TRBD2 matching over 9 bases. The V gene's germline CDR1 is SGHTA and CDR2 FQGNSA. This CDR3 has 14 amino acids. J was trimmed by 6 bases and V by 3 bases; bases with no gene match: 6.

The genes are TRBV6-5 and TRBJ2-5, with TRBD2 matching 11 bases. Germline V gene data show CDR1 as MNHEY and CDR2 as SVGAGI. With V trimmed by 4 bases and J by 5 bases, 6 bases remained unmatched. There are 15 residues in the CDR3. The CDR3 reads CASSLLAGVGETQYF. The CDR3 coding sequence is TGTGCCAGCAGTTTACTAGCGGGGGTTGGGGAGACCCAGTACTTC.

The V gene is TRBV7-2, the J gene TRBJ1-1; D gene ambiguous. V was shortened by 1 base and J by 8 bases, with 17 bases between the two germline ends. The V gene's germline CDR1 is SGHTA and CDR2 FQGNSA. This CDR3 comprises 15 residues. CDR3 nucleotide sequence: TGTGCCAGCAGCTTAGGCCATCGGGGAGTCGGCGAAGCTTTCTTT. Its protein product is CASSLGHRGVGEAFF.

A remark on this clone: Different DNA sequences within this sample yield the same CDR3. The chain couples TRBV2 to TRBJ2-3; 8 nucleotides agree with TRBD1. Looked up from germline, CDR1 is SNHLY and CDR2 is FYNNEI. This CDR3 spans 15 amino acids. Trimming cost V 3 bases and J 3 bases; bases outside gene matches: 5. CDR3 loop: CASSDRTGWTDTQYF. CDR3 sequence (DNA): TGTGCCAGCAGTGACAGGACAGGGTGGACAGATACGCAGTATTTT.

The CDR3 DNA reads TGTGCTAGTGGTTTTCAGTCGGGGGGCAATCAGCCCCAGCATTTT. It is translated as CASGFQSGGNQPQHF. The chain links TRBV12-5 to TRBJ1-5, with D possibly being TRBD1 (5 bases). CDR1 is LGHNT and CDR2 is FRNRAP in the germline V gene. This CDR3 region has 15 residues. V shed 3 bases and J shed 2 bases, with 11 bases lying between them.

V and J are TRBV27 and TRBJ1-1; D possibly corresponds to TRBD1 (5 bases). Trimming removed 9 bases from V and 1 base from J, with 12 bases in between. CDR3 length: 13 residues. Germline V gene lookup returns CDR1 MNHEY and CDR2 SMNVEV (reference sequence). The CDR3 spells CASGGTRNTEAFF. The DNA for the CDR3 is TGTGCCAGTGGGGGGACGAGGAACACTGAAGCTTTCTTT.

The table lists this clone with a count of one. V is TRBV20-1 and J is TRBJ1-1; D unresolved. Germline lookup yields CDR1 DFQATT and CDR2 SNEGSKA (reference sequence). This CDR3 has 12 amino acids. The germline V and J ends were trimmed by 6 bases and 5 bases, with 13 bases remaining between them. DNA of the CDR3: TGCAGTGCCAGTCGGGGAGGGACTGAAGCTTTCTTT. The encoded protein is CSASRGGTEAFF.

The chain couples TRBV10-3 to TRBJ2-6; 9 bases line up with TRBD1. The V and J ends lost 1 base and 4 bases, in that order; junction bases with no gene match: 11. The length of the CDR3 is 19 residues. The V gene's germline CDR1 is ENHRY and CDR2 SYGVKD. The CDR3 region is CAISEYGTGIPGGANVLTF. The CDR3 DNA sequence: TGTGCCATCAGTGAGTATGGGACAGGGATCCCAGGCGGGGCCAACGTCCTGACTTTC.

This chain connects TRBV19 to TRBJ1-3; D possibly corresponds to TRBD1 (5 bases). Germline V gene data show CDR1 as LNHDA and CDR2 as SQIVND (reference sequence). Trimming removed 2 bases from V and 4 bases from J, with 12 bases in between. This CDR3 has 15 amino acids. CDR3 in DNA: TGTGCCAGTAGTATATCAACAGGAGCGGGAAACACCATATATTTT. Translated: CASSISTGAGNTIYF.

The rearrangement links TRBV4-1 to TRBJ1-6, with D maybe TRBD1 (5 bases). This CDR3 contains 15 residues. V was clipped by 1 base and J by 11 bases, with 15 bases between them. Germline V gives CDR1 MGHRA, CDR2 YSYEKL. CDR3 bases: TGCGCCAGCAGCCAAGTAGCGGGGGTTGGGGCACCCCTCCACTTT. This sequence encodes CASSQVAGVGAPLHF.

The chain uses TRBV18 and TRBJ2-7, with unresolved D. This CDR3 has 12 residues. CDR1 KGHSH and CDR2 LQKENI come from the germline V gene. The V gene lost 6 bases and the J gene lost 4 bases, with 10 bases spanning the gap. CDR3 protein: CASSLDWYEQYF. CDR3 nucleotide sequence: TGTGCCAGCTCGCTCGACTGGTACGAGCAGTACTTC.

V gene TRBV19 combines with J gene TRBJ1-5; D is undetermined. The V end lost 5 bases, the J end lost 3 bases, and 14 bases lay between the germline ends. Germline CDR1 is LNHDA and CDR2 is SQIVND (reference sequence). CDR3 length equals 15 residues. The CDR3 reads CASSLVRVLNQPQHF. The CDR3, as DNA: TGTGCCAGTAGTTTAGTCCGGGTCCTCAATCAGCCCCAGCATTTT.